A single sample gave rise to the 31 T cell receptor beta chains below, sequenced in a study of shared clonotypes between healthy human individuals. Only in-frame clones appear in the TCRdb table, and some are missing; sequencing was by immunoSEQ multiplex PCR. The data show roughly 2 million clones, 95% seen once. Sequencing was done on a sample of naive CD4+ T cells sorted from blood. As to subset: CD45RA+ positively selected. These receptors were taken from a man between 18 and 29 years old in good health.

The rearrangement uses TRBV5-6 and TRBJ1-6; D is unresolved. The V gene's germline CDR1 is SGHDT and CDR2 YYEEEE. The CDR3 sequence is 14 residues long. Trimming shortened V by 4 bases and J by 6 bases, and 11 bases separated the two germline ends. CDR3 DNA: TGTGCCAGCAGCCTGCGAGCGGGTAATTCACCCCTCCACTTT. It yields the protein CASSLRAGNSPLHF. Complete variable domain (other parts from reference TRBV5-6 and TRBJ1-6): DAGVTQSPTHLIKTRGQQVTLRCSPKSGHDTVSWYQQALGQGPQFIFQYYEEEERQRGNFPDRFSGHQFPNYSSELNVNALLLGDSALYLCASSLRAGNSPLHFGNGTRLTVT.

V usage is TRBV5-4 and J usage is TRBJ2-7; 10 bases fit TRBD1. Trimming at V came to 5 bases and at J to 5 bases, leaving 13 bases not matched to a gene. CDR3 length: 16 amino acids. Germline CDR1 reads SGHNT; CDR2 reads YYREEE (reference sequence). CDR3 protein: CASSPVKGQGSHEQYF. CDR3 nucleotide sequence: TGTGCCAGCAGTCCCGTGAAGGGACAGGGGAGCCACGAGCAGTACTTC.

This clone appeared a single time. The CDR3, as DNA: TGTGCCAGCAGTTCCCCGGGACAGAAGGGGACCGGGGAGCTGTTTTTT. Its translation: CASSSPGQKGTGELFF. V gene TRBV28 combines with J gene TRBJ2-2; 7 bases match TRBD1. CDR1 and CDR2 from the germline V gene are MDHEN and SYDVKM. This CDR3 is built from 16 residues. Trimming removed 4 bases from V and 5 bases from J; junction bases left unmatched: 10.

CDR3 in amino acids: CASSPLDTSPGYTF. CDR3 DNA: TGTGCCAGCAGTCCGTTAGACACATCACCTGGCTACACCTTC. The J gene is TRBJ1-2, the V gene TRBV27; D gene ambiguous. Trimming cost V 5 bases and J 7 bases, with 17 bases left between them. The CDR3 sequence is 14 residues long. Germline V lookup: CDR1 MNHEY, CDR2 SMNVEV (reference sequence).

The DNA for the CDR3 is TGTGCCAGCAATCAGGGGATTGCGAACACTGAAGCTTTCTTT. Its protein is CASNQGIANTEAFF. The V gene is TRBV6-5, the J gene TRBJ1-1, with D maybe TRBD1 (6 bases). V shed 7 bases and J shed 1 base, with 13 bases lying between them. Per germline, CDR1 MNHEY and CDR2 SVGAGI. The CDR3 runs 14 residues.

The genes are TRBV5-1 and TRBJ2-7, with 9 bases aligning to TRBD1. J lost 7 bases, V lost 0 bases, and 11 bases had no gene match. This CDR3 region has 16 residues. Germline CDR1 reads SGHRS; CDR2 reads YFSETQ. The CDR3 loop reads CASSLASGTGYSEQYF. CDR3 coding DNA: TGCGCCAGCAGCTTGGCCTCGGGGACAGGGTATTCGGAGCAGTACTTC.

The CDR3 loop reads CASSIGTVATNEKLFF. The CDR3 region has the DNA TGTGCCAGTAGTATAGGGACAGTGGCAACTAATGAAAAACTGTTTTTT. This chain connects TRBV19 to TRBJ1-4, with D possibly being TRBD1 (6 bases). CDR1 LNHDA and CDR2 SQIVND come from the germline V gene (reference sequence). Trimming pared 1 base from V and 0 bases from J, leaving 9 bases between. The CDR3 spans 16 residues.

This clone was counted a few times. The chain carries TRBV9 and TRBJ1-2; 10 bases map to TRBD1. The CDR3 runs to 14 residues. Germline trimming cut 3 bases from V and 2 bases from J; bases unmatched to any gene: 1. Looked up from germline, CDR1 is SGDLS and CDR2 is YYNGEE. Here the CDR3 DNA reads TGTGCCAGCAGCGAGGGACAGGGGAACTATGGCTACACCTTC. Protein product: CASSEGQGNYGYTF.

The CDR3 loop reads CASSETNTGELFF. CDR3 sequence (DNA): TGTGCCAGCAGTGAAACGAACACCGGGGAGCTGTTTTTT. The chain carries TRBV2 and TRBJ2-2; D is ambiguous. The CDR3 is 13 amino acids. CDR1 SNHLY and CDR2 FYNNEI come from the germline V gene. Trimming pared 2 bases from V and 0 bases from J, leaving 1 base between.

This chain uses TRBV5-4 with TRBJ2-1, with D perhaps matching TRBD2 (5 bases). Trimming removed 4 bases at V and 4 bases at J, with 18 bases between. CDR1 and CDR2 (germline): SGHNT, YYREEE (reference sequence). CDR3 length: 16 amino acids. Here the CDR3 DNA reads TGTGCCAGCAGCGGATCCCGGCTAGCCTCATACAATGAGCAGTTCTTC. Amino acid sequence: CASSGSRLASYNEQFF.

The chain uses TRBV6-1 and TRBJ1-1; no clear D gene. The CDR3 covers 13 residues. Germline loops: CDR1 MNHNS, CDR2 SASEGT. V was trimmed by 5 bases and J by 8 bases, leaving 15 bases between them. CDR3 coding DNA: TGTGCCAGCAGTCTCAGGCCCCTCTCAGAAGCTTTCTTT. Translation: CASSLRPLSEAFF.

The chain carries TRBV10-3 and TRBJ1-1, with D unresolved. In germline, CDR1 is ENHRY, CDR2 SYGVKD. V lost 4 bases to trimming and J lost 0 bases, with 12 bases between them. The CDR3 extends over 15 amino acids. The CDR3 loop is CAISADGLMNTEAFF. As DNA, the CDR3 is TGTGCCATCAGTGCGGACGGACTAATGAACACTGAAGCTTTCTTT.

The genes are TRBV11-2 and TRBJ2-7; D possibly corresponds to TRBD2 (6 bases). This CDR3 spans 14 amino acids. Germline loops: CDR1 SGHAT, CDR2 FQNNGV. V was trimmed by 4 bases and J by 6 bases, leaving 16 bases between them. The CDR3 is CASSSPGRTGEQYF. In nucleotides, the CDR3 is TGTGCCAGCAGCTCCCCAGGGAGGACTGGCGAGCAGTACTTC.

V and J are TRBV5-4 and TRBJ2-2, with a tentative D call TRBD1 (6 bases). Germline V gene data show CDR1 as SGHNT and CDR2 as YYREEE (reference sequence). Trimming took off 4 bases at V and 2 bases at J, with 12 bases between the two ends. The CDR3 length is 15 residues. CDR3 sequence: CASSIPGVNTGELFF. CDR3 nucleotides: TGTGCCAGCAGCATTCCAGGGGTAAACACCGGGGAGCTGTTTTTT. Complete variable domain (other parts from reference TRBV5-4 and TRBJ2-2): ETGVTQSPTHLIKTRGQQVTLRCSSQSGHNTVSWYQQALGQGPQFIFQYYREEENGRGNFPPRFSGLQFPNYSSELNVNALELDDSALYLCASSIPGVNTGELFFGEGSRLTVL.

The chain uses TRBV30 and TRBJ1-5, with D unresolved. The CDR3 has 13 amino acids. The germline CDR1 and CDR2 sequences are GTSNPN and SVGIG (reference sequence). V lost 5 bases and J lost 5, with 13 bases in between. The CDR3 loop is CAWGSGSDQPQHF. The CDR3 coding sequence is TGTGCCTGGGGTTCGGGGAGTGATCAGCCCCAGCATTTT.

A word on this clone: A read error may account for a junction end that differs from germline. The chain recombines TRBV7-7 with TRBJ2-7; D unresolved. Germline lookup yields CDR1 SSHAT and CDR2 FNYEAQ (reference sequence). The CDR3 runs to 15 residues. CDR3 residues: CASSLVPGPLYEQYF. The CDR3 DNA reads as TGTGCTAGCAGCTTAGTCCCCGGCCCCCTCTACGAGCAGTACTTC. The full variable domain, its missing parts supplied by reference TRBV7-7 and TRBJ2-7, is GAGVSQSPRYKVTKRGQDVTLRCDPISSHATLYWYQQALGQGPEFLTYFNYEAQPDKSGLPSDRFSAERPEGSISTLTIQRTEQRDSAMYRCASSLVPGPLYEQYFGPGTRLTVT.

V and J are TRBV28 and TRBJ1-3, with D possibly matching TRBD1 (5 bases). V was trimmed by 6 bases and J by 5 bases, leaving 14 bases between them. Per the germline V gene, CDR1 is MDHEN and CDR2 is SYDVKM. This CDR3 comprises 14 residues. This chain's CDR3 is CASRPTDSRNTIYF. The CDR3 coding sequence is TGTGCCAGCAGACCGACAGACTCCAGAAACACCATATATTTT. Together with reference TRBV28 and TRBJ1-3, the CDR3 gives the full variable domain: DVKVTQSSRYLVKRTGEKVFLECVQDMDHENMFWYRQDPGLGLRLIYFSYDVKMKEKGDIPEGYSVSREKKERFSLILESASTNQTSMYLCASRPTDSRNTIYFGEGSWLTVV.

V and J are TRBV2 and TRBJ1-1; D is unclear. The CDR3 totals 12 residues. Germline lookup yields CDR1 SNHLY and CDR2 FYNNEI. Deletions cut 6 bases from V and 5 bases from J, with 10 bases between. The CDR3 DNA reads TGTGCCAGCAGCGTAGTTCGGACTGAAGCTTTCTTT. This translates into CASSVVRTEAFF.

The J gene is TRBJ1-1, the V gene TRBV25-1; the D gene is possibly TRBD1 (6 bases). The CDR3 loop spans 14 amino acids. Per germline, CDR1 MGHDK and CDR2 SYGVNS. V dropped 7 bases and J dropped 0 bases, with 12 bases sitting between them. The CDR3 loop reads CASIQTGVNTEAFF. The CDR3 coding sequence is TGTGCCAGCATCCAGACAGGAGTGAACACTGAAGCTTTCTTT.

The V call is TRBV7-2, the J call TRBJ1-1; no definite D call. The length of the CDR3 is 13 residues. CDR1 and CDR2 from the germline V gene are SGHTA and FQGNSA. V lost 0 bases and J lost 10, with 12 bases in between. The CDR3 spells CASSLARGWAAFF. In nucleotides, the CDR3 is TGTGCCAGCAGCTTAGCGCGGGGATGGGCAGCTTTCTTT.

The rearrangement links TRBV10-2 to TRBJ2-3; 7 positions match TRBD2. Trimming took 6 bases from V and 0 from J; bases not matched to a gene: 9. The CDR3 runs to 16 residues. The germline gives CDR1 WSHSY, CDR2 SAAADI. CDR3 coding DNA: TGCGCCAGCAGCAGTGGGGAGGGAACTAGCACAGATACGCAGTATTTT. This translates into CASSSGEGTSTDTQYF.

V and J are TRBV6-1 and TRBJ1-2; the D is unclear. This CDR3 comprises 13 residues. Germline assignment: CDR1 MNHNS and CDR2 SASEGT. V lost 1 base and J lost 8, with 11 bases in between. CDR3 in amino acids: CASSEGPVYGYTF. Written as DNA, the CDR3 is TGTGCCAGCAGTGAAGGGCCAGTGTACGGCTACACCTTC.

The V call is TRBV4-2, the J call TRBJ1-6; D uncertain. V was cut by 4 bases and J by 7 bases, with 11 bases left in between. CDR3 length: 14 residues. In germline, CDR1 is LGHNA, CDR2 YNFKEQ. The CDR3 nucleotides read TGTGCCAGCAGCCTCTGGCAGGAAAATTCACCCCTCCACTTT. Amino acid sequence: CASSLWQENSPLHF.

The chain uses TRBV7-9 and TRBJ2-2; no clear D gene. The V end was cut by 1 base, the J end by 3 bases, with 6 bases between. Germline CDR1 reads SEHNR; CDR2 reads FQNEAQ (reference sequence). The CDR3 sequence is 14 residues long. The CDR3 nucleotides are TGTGCCAGCAGCTTAGGTGGTTACACCGGGGAGCTGTTTTTT. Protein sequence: CASSLGGYTGELFF.

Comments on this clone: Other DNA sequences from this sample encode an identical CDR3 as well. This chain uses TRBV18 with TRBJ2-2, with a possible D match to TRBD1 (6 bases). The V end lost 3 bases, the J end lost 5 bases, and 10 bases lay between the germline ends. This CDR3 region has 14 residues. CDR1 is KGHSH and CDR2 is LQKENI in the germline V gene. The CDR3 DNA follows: TGTGCCAGCTCACCCGTCAGGGGAACCGGGGAGCTGTTTTTT. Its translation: CASSPVRGTGELFF.

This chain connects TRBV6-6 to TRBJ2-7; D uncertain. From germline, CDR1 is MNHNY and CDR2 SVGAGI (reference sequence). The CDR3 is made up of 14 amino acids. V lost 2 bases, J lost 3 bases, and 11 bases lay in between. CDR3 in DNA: TGTGCCAGCAGTTACGAGGTCCGGATCTACGAGCAGTACTTC. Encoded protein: CASSYEVRIYEQYF.

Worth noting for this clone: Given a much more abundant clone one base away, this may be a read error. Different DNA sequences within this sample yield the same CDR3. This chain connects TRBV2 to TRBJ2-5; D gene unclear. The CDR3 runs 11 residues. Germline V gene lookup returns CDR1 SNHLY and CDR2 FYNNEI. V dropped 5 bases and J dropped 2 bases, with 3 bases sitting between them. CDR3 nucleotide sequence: TGTGCCAGCAGTCGACAAGAGACCCAGTACTTC. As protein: CASSRQETQYF.

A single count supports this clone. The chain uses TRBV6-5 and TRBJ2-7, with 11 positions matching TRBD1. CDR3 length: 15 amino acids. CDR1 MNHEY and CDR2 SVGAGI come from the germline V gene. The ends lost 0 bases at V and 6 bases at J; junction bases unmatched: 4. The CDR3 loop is CASSYSRTGGAEQYF. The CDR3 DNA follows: TGTGCCAGCAGTTACTCGAGGACAGGGGGCGCCGAGCAGTACTTC.

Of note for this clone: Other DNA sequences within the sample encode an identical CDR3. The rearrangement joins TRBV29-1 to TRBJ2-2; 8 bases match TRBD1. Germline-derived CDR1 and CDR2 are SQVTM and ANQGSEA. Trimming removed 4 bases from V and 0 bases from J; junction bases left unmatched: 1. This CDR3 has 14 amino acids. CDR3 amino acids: CSVAGGPNTGELFF. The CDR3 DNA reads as TGCAGCGTTGCAGGGGGCCCGAACACCGGGGAGCTGTTTTTT.

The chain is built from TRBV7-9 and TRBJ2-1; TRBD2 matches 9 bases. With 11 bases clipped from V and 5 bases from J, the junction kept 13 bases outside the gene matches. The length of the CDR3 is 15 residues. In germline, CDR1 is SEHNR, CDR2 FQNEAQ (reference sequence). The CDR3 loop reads CAVQSGTSSNNEQFF. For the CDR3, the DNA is TGTGCCGTTCAGTCCGGGACTAGCAGTAACAATGAGCAGTTCTTC.

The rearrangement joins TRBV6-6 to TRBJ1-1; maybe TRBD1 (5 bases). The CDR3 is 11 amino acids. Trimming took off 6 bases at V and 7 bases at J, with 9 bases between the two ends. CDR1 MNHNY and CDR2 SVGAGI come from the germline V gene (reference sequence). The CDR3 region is CASRRQYEAFF. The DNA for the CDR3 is TGTGCCAGCAGGCGACAGTATGAAGCTTTCTTT.